This entry lists 8 T cell receptor beta chains sequenced from one sample in a study of monozygotic twins with inflammatory bowel disease. Each CDR3 protein gets one entry in TCRdb, which reprocessed the 5' RACE reads and gives no DNA. The sample includes hundreds of thousands of distinct CDR3 sequences. The sample was blood. Every receptor here comes from a human donor with ulcerative colitis or Crohn's disease, or a healthy co-twin of an affected twin (not recorded which).

The chain joins TRBV4-2 to TRBJ2-7; TCRdb's D gene call, TRBD1, goes unchecked for lack of DNA. The CDR3 is 14 amino acids. Germline V CDR1 and CDR2: LGHNA, YNFKEQ. The CDR3 loop is CASSGNGGAGEQYF.

The V gene is TRBV28, the J gene TRBJ1-1; TCRdb reports TRBD1, a call that lacks DNA to check it against. Germline lookup yields CDR1 MDHEN and CDR2 SYDVKM. CDR3 length equals 16 residues. CDR3 sequence: CASKTYSAGENTEAFF.

The chain employs TRBV6-5 and TRBJ1-2; the D call of TRBD1 rests on TCRdb alone, since no DNA is present to check it. In germline, CDR1 is MNHEY, CDR2 SVGAGI. The CDR3 is 13 residues long. Here the CDR3 reads CASRAPGSDGYTF.

The gene calls are TRBV5-1 and TRBJ1-3. CDR3 length: 14 residues. The V gene's germline CDR1 is SGHRS and CDR2 YFSETQ. This CDR3 reads CASSLDIAGNTIYF.

This chain connects TRBV30 to TRBJ1-5. The CDR3 has 12 amino acids. The germline gives CDR1 GTSNPN, CDR2 SVGIG (reference sequence). The chain's CDR3 is CAWSPAHQPQHF.

The V and J genes are TRBV27 and TRBJ2-1; TCRdb picks TRBD1, but there is no DNA to check that call. CDR1 and CDR2 from the germline V gene are MNHEY and SMNVEV (reference sequence). The CDR3 runs to 14 residues. The chain's CDR3 is CASSWDRDGREQFF.

The chain links TRBV7-9 to TRBJ2-1; TCRdb names TRBD2, which stays unverified in the absence of DNA. This CDR3 is 17 amino acids long. Looked up from germline, CDR1 is SEHNR and CDR2 is FQNEAQ (reference sequence). The CDR3 spells CASSLEDAGQPYNEQFF.

The chain combines TRBV7-3 with TRBJ1-1. Germline V lookup: CDR1 SGHTA, CDR2 FQGTGA. CDR3 length equals 14 residues. The CDR3 loop is CASSLGVSSSEAFF.